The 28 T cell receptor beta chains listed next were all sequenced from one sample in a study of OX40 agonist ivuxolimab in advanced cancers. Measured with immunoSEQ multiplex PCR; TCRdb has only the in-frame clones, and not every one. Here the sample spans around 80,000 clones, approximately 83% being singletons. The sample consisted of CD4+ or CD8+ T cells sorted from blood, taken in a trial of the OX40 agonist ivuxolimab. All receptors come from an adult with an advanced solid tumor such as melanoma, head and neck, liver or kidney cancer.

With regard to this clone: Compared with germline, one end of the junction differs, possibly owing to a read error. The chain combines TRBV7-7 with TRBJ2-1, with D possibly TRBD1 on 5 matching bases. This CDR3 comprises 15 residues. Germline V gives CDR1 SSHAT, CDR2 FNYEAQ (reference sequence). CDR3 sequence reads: CASSVDSLPYNEQFF. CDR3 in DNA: TGTGCTAGCAGCGTTGACAGTCTCCCCTACAATGAGCAGTTCTTC.

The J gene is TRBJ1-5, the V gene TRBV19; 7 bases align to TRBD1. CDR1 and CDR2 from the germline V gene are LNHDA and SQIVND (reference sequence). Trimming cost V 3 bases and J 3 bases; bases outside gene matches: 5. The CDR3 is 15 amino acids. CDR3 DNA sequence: TGTGCCAGTAGTATCATGACAGGGAACAATCAGCCCCAGCATTTT. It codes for CASSIMTGNNQPQHF. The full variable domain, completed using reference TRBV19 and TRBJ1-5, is DGGITQSPKYLFRKEGQNVTLSCEQNLNHDAMYWYRQDPGQGLRLIYYSQIVNDFQKGDIAEGYSVSREKKESFPLTVTSAQKNPTAFYLCASSIMTGNNQPQHFGDGTRLSIL.

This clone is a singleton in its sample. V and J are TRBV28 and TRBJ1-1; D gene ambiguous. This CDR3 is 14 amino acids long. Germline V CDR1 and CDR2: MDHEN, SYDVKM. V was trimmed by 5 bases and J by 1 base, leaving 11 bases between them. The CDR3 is CASSPPRRNTEAFF. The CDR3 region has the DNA TGTGCCAGCAGTCCGCCTCGGAGGAACACTGAAGCTTTCTTT. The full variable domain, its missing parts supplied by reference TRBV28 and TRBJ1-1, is DVKVTQSSRYLVKRTGEKVFLECVQDMDHENMFWYRQDPGLGLRLIYFSYDVKMKEKGDIPEGYSVSREKKERFSLILESASTNQTSMYLCASSPPRRNTEAFFGQGTRLTVV.

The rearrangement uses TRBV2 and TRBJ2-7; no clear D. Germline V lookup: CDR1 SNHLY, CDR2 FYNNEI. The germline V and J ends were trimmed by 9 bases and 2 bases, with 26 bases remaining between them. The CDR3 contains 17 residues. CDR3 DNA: TGTGCCAGAAGCAGTGAACCAACATGGGGATCAGCCTACGAGCAGTACTTC. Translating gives CARSSEPTWGSAYEQYF. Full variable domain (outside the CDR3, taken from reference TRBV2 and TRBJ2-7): EPEVTQTPSHQVTQMGQEVILRCVPISNHLYFYWYRQILGQKVEFLVSFYNNEISEKSEIFDDQFSVERPDGSNFTLKIRSTKLEDSAMYFCARSSEPTWGSAYEQYFGPGTRLTVT.

The DNA for the CDR3 is TGTGCCAGCAGCTTAGTTAGGACTAGTGGAAGGCAGTACTTC. It yields the protein CASSLVRTSGRQYF. The chain recombines TRBV11-3 with TRBJ2-7; 7 nucleotides agree with TRBD2. Germline CDR1 and CDR2: SGHNT and YENEEA. Trimming removed 1 base from V and 9 bases from J; junction bases left unmatched: 9. This CDR3 is built from 14 residues.

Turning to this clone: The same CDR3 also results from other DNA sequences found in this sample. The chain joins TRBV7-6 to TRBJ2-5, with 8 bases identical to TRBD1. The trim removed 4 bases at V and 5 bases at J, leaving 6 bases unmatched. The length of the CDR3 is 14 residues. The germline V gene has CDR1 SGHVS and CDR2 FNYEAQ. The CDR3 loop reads CASSSGQGRETQYF. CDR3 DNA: TGTGCCAGCAGCTCCGGACAGGGTCGGGAGACCCAGTACTTC.

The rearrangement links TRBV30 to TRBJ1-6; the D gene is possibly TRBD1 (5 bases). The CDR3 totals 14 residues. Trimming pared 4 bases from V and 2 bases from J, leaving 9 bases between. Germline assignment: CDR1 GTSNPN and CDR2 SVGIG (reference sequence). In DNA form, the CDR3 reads TGTGCCTGGACTCCGGGGGCCTATAATTCACCCCTCCACTTT. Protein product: CAWTPGAYNSPLHF.

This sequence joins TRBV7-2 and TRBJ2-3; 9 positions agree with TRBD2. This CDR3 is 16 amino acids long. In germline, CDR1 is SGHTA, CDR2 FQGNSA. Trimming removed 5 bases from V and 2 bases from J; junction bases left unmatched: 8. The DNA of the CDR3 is TGTGCCAGCAGCCCAATCCTAGCGGGGAACACAGATACGCAGTATTTT. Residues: CASSPILAGNTDTQYF.

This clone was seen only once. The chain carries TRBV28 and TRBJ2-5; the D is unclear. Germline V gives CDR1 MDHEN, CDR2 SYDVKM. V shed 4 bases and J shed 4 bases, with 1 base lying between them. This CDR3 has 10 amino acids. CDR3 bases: TGTGCCAGCAGTTCAGAGACCCAGTACTTC. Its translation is CASSSETQYF.

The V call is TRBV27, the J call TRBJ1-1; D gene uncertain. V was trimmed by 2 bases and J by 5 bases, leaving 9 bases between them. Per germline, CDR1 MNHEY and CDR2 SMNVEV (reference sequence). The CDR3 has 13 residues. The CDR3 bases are TGTGCCAGCAGTTTAGTATTTGGGACTGAAGCTTTCTTT. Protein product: CASSLVFGTEAFF.

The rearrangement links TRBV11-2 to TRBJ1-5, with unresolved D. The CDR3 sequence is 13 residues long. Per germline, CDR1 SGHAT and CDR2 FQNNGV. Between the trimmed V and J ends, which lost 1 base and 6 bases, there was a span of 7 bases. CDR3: CASSLGPSQPQHF. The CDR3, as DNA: TGTGCCAGCAGCTTAGGTCCTTCTCAGCCCCAGCATTTT.

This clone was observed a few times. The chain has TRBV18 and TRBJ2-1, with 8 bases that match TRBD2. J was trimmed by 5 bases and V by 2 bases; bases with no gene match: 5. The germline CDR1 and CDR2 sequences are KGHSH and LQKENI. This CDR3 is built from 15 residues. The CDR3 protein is CASSPVQRENNEQFF. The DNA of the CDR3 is TGTGCCAGCTCACCAGTTCAGCGGGAGAACAATGAGCAGTTCTTC.

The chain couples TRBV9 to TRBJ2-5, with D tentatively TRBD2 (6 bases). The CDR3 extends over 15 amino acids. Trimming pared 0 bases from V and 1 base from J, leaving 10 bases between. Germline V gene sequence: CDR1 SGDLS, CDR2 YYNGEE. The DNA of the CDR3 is TGTGCCAGCAGCGTAGGCGGGGTAAGCCAAGAGACCCAGTACTTC. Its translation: CASSVGGVSQETQYF.

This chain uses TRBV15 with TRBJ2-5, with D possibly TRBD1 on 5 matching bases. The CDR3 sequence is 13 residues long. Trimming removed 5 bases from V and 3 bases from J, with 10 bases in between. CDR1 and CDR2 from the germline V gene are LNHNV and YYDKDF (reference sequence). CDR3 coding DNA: TGTGCCACCAGCGGACATAGAGAAGAGACCCAGTACTTC. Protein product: CATSGHREETQYF.

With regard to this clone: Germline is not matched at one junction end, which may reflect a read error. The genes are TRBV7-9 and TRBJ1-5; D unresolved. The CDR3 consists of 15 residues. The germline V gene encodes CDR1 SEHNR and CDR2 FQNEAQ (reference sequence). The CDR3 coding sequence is TGTGCCAGCAGCTTTAGTGGACTTAGCAATCAGCCCCAGCGTTTT. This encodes CASSFSGLSNQPQRF. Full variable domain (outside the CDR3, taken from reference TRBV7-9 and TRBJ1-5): DTGVSQNPRHKITKRGQNVTFRCDPISEHNRLYWYRQTLGQGPEFLTYFQNEAQLEKSRLLSDRFSAERPKGSFSTLEIQRTEQGDSAMYLCASSFSGLSNQPQRFGDGTRLSIL.

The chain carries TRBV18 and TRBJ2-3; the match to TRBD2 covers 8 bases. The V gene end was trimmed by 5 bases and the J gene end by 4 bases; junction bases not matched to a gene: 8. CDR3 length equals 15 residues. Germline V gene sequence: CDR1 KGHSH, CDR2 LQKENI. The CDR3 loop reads CASSTFSGGADTQYF. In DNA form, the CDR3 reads TGTGCCAGCTCAACATTCAGCGGGGGAGCAGATACGCAGTATTTT. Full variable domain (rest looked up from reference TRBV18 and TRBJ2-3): NAGVMQNPRHLVRRRGQEARLRCSPMKGHSHVYWYRQLPEEGLKFMVYLQKENIIDESGMPKERFSAEFPKEGPSILRIQQVVRGDSAAYFCASSTFSGGADTQYFGPGTRLTVL.

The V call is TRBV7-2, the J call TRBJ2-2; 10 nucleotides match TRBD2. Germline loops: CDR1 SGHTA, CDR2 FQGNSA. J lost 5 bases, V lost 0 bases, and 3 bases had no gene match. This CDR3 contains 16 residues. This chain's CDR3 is CASSLAGSGGTGELFF. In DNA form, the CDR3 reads TGTGCCAGCAGCTTAGCGGGTAGCGGGGGGACCGGGGAGCTGTTTTTT.

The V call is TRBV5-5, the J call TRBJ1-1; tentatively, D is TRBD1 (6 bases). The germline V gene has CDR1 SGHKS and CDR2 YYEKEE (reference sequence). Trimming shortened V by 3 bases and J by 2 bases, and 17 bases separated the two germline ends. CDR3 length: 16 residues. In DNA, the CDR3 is TGTGCCAGCAGCTCTTGGCTGATACAGGGTAACACTGAAGCTTTCTTT. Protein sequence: CASSSWLIQGNTEAFF.

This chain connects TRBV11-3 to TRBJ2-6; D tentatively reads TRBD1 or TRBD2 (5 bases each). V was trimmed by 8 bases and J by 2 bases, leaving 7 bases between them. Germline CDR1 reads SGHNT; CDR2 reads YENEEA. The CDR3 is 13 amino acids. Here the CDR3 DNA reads TGTGCCAGCCAGGGAGCTGGGGCCAACGTCCTGACTTTC. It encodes CASQGAGANVLTF.

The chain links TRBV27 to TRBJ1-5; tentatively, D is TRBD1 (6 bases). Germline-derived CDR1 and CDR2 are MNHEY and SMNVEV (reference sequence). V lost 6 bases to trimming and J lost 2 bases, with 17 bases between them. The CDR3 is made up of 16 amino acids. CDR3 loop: CASSLGGSSGNQPQHF. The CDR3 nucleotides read TGTGCCAGCAGCCTAGGGGGGTCATCGGGCAATCAGCCCCAGCATTTT.

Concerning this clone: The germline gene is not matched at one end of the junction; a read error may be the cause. This chain's CDR3 is CAISESKVGTGEAFF. The CDR3 DNA sequence: TGTGCCATCAGCGAGTCAAAGGTTGGGACGGGTGAAGCTTTCTTT. V gene TRBV10-3 combines with J gene TRBJ1-1, with D possibly matching TRBD1 (5 bases). The CDR3 loop spans 15 amino acids. Germline CDR1 and CDR2: ENHRY and SYGVKD.

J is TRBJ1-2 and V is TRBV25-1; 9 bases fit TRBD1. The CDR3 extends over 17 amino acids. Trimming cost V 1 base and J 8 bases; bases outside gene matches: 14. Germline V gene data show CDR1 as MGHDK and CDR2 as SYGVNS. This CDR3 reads CASSELRGDREYRGYTF. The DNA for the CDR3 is TGTGCCAGCAGTGAATTACGGGGGGACAGGGAATATCGGGGCTACACCTTC.

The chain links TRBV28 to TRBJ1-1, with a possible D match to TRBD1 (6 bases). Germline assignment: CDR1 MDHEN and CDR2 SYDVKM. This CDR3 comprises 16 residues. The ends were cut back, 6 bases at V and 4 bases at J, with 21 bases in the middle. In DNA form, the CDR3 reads TGTGCCAGCAGACGACAGGAAAGGGGGATAGGCACTGAAGCTTTCTTT. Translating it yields CASRRQERGIGTEAFF.

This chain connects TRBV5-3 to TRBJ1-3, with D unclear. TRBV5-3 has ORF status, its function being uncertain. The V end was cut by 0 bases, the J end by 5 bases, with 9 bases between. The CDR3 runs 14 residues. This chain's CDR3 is CARSLVLMRNTIYF. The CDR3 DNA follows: TGTGCCAGAAGCTTGGTACTAATGAGAAACACCATATATTTT.

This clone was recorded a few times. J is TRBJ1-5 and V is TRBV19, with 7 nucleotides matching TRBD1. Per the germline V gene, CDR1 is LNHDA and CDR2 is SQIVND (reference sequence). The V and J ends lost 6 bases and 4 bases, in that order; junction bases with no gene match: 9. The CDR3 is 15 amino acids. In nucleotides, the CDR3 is TGTGCCAGTAGGCGGACCGGGACAGCAAATCAGCCCCAGCATTTT. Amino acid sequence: CASRRTGTANQPQHF.

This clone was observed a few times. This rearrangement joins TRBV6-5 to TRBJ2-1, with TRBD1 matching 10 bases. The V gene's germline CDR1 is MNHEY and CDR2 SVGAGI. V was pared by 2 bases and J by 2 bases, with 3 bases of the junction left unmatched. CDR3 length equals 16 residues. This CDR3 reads CASSYAGTGAYNEQFF. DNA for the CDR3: TGTGCCAGCAGTTACGCCGGGACAGGGGCCTACAATGAGCAGTTCTTC.

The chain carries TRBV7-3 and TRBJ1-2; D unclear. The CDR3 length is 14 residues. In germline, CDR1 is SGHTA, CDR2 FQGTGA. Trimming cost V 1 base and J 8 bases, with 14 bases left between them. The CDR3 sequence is CASSLSLEGVGYTF. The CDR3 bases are TGTGCCAGCAGCTTAAGTCTGGAGGGAGTGGGCTACACCTTC.

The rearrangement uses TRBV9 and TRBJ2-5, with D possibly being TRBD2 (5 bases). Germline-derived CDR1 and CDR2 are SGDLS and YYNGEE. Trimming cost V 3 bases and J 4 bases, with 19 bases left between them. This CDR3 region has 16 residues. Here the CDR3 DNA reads TGTGCCAGCAGCGAGGGCAGGAGGTCCTTAGGAGAGACCCAGTACTTC. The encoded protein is CASSEGRRSLGETQYF.